The clone carrying this T cell receptor (beta chain) was counted at least ten times. The antigen is unknown. This sample stems from a study of CD8 T cells in ankylosing spondylitis. This CDR3 is built from 14 residues. The germline V gene has CDR1 SGHTA and CDR2 FQGNSA. Trimming cost V 0 bases and J 4 bases, with 6 bases left between them. Study-level findings and limits: Ankylosing spondylitis blood appeared to be characterized by a TCR beta motif of eight highly homologous variants. Prior work had noted some motif variants in reactive arthritis blood and synovial fluid. According to the report, clones linked to the disease were significantly enriched in matched synovial fluid samples taken from ankylosing spondylitis patients.

TCRdb re-derived calls from the 5' RACE reads in MiXCR, one entry per CDR3 protein. The sample contains 130,000 or so distinct CDR3 sequences, around 7% of which appear only once. The TCR was taken from a male donor with ankylosing spondylitis or in good health (not recorded which). This chain uses TRBV7-2 with TRBJ1-4; no clear D gene. Sequenced sample: blood, either unsorted or a sorted T cell fraction (not recorded which). DNA for the CDR3: TGTGCCAGCAGCTTAGCCAGGTTTAATGAAAAACTGTTTTTT. Translated, it gives CASSLARFNEKLFF.